The rows below give T cell receptor beta chains drawn from one sample of a study of T cells in Graves' hyperthyroidism and ophthalmopathy. TCRdb recomputed calls from the multiplex PCR reads with MiXCR, one row per CDR3 protein. The sample has hundreds of thousands of distinct CDR3 sequences, less than 25% seen once. The sample comprised blood. The receptors derive from a man aged 25 to 45 with Graves' ophthalmopathy. CDR3s include the opening cysteine and the closing phenylalanine or tryptophan. D genes are given only for firm matches. A row's size may be missing; if present it is once, few, many or a size class.

cdr3_nt	cdr3_aa	d_call	j_call	v_call	clone_size
TGCAGTGCTCGGAGTCGGGACAGGGGGCCCTACGAGCAGTACTTC	CSARSRDRGPYEQYF	TRBD1	TRBJ2-7	TRBV20-1	NA
TGCGCCAGCAGCCAAGCGGGAGGGCCTAGTGAGCAGTTCTTC	CASSQAGGPSEQFF	TRBD2	TRBJ2-1	TRBV5-1	few
TGTGCCAGCTCACCATACCTCGGGGAAGGCACCGGGGAGCTGTTTTTT	CASSPYLGEGTGELFF	NA	TRBJ2-2	TRBV18	few
TGTGCCAGCAGTCTGCAGGGTGGCTATGGCTACACCTTC	CASSLQGGYGYTF	NA	TRBJ1-2	TRBV12-3/TRBV12-4	many
TGCAGTGCTAGAGTGGTCCTAGCTGACAATGAGCAGTTCTTC	CSARVVLADNEQFF	NA	TRBJ2-1	TRBV20-1	few
TGTGCCAGCAAAGGTAGCGGGAGGGACTACAATGAGCAGTTCTTC	CASKGSGRDYNEQFF	TRBD2	TRBJ2-1	TRBV6-1	NA
TGCAGTGCCATCCCAGTCTCCCACTATGGCTACACCTTC	CSAIPVSHYGYTF	NA	TRBJ1-2	TRBV20-1	NA
TGTGCCAGCAGTTATGAGGGACAGGCCCTATGGGAGACCCAGTACTTC	CASSYEGQALWETQYF	TRBD1	TRBJ2-5	TRBV6-1	many
TGTGCCAGCAGGGCCGGGACTAGCAGCACAGATACGCAGTATTTT	CASRAGTSSTDTQYF	TRBD2	TRBJ2-3	TRBV7-3	few
TGCAGTGCTTCGACAGGGGCTAACTATGGCTACACCTTC	CSASTGANYGYTF	TRBD1	TRBJ1-2	TRBV20-1	few
TGTGCCATCAAGGGCGGCAGGGGTGAAAAACTGTTTTTT	CAIKGGRGEKLFF	NA	TRBJ1-4	TRBV10-3	NA
TGTGCCAGCAGCCAAGGGATCATCTACGAGCAGTACTTC	CASSQGIIYEQYF	NA	TRBJ2-7	TRBV3-1	NA
TGCGCCAGCAGCTTCGGCCAAACAGGGATGAACACTGAAGCTTTCTTT	CASSFGQTGMNTEAFF	NA	TRBJ1-1	TRBV5-1	many
TGTGCCAGCAGCCCGGGACTAACTCGCACAGATACGCAGTATTTT	CASSPGLTRTDTQYF	TRBD2	TRBJ2-3	TRBV11-2	many
TGCAGTGCTAGTACTCAGATGAACACTGAAGCTTTCTTT	CSASTQMNTEAFF	NA	TRBJ1-1	TRBV20-1	many
TGTGCCAGCCCTTCTTGGGGCAGGGGGCGACGTGGGGCCAACGTCCTGACTTTC	CASPSWGRGRRGANVLTF	TRBD1	TRBJ2-6	TRBV25-1	NA
TGTGCCAGCAGCTCCATCACTTCTAGCGGGGAAGAGTACAATGAGCAGTTCTTC	CASSSITSSGEEYNEQFF	TRBD2	TRBJ2-1	TRBV13	NA
TGTGCCAGTAGTATCTCACGGCAGAACACCGGGGAGCTGTTTTTT	CASSISRQNTGELFF	NA	TRBJ2-2	TRBV19	NA
TGTGCCAGCAGCCGCAAGGCCGGGGCCAACGTCCTGACTTTC	CASSRKAGANVLTF	NA	TRBJ2-6	TRBV3-1	few
TGTGCCAGCAGTTACTCGTTTGGCGAAGCTTTCTTT	CASSYSFGEAFF	NA	TRBJ1-1	TRBV6-5	NA
TGTGCCAGTTTGACCAGCCTGGGCAGCTCCTATAATTCACCCCTCCACTTT	CASLTSLGSSYNSPLHF	NA	TRBJ1-6	TRBV28	few
TGTGCCATCAGTGCACGGGAGGGCCCAGATACGCAGTATTTT	CAISAREGPDTQYF	TRBD2	TRBJ2-3	TRBV10-3	NA
TGTGCCATCAGTGATGTCGACGTTAACACCGGGGAGCTGTTTTTT	CAISDVDVNTGELFF	NA	TRBJ2-2	TRBV10-3	NA
TGTGCCAGCATACCGAGGGGGTATGAAAAACTGTTTTTT	CASIPRGYEKLFF	NA	TRBJ1-4	TRBV28	few
TGTGCCAGCAGGAACGAGGTCCAGCAGTACTTC	CASRNEVQQYF	NA	TRBJ2-7	TRBV6-1	NA
TGCGCCAGCAGCCAAGGCAGCGGGAGGTCCTACGAGCAGTACTTC	CASSQGSGRSYEQYF	TRBD2	TRBJ2-7	TRBV4-1	NA
TGTGCCAGCAGGGCTTGGGCCCAGCGGGACGCCCAAATCACAGATACGCAGTATTTT	CASRAWAQRDAQITDTQYF	TRBD2	TRBJ2-3	TRBV27	many
TGTGCCAGCAGCGAGACTAGCGGGATCTACGAGCAGTACTTC	CASSETSGIYEQYF	TRBD2	TRBJ2-7	TRBV3-1	many
TGTGCCAGCAGCCAAGTGTCGTTCGGCAAAAACATTCAGTACTTC	CASSQVSFGKNIQYF	NA	TRBJ2-4	TRBV14	few
TGTGCCGCGGGGGAGGGCTCCTATAATTCACCCCTCCACTTT	CAAGEGSYNSPLHF	NA	TRBJ1-6	TRBV3-1	NA